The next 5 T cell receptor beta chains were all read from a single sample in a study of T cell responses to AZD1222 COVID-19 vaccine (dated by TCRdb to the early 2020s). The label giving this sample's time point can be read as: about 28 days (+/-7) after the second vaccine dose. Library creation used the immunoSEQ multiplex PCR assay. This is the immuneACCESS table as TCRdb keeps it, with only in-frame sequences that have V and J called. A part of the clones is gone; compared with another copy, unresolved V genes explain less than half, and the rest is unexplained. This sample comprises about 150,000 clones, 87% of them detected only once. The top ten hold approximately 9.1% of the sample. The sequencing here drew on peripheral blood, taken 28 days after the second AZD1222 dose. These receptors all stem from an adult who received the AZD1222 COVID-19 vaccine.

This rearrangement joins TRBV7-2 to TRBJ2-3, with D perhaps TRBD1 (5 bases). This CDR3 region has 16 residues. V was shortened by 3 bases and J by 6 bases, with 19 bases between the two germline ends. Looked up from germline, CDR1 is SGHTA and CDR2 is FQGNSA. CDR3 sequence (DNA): TGTGCCAGCAGCTTGGGTTCAGGGCGGTCTCGGGATACGCAGTATTTT. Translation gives CASSLGSGRSRDTQYF. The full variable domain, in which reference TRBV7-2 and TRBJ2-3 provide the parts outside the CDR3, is GAGVSQSPSNKVTEKGKDVELRCDPISGHTALYWYRQSLGQGLEFLIYFQGNSAPDKSGLPSDRFSAERTGGSVSTLTIQRTQQEDSAVYLCASSLGSGRSRDTQYFGPGTRLTVL.

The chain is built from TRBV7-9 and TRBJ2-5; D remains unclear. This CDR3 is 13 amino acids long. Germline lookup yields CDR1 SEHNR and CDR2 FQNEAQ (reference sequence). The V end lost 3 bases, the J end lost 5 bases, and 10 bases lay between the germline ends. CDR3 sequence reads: CASSLANKETQYF. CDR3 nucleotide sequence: TGTGCCAGCAGCTTGGCCAATAAGGAGACCCAGTACTTC.

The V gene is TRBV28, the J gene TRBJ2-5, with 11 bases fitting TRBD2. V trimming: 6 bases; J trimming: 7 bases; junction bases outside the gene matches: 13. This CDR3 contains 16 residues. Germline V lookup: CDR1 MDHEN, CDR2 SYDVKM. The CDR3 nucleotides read TGTGCCAGCAGCGGCCCCGGACTAGCGGGTAGAGGGACCCAGTACTTC. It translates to CASSGPGLAGRGTQYF. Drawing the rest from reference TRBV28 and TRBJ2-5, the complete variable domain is DVKVTQSSRYLVKRTGEKVFLECVQDMDHENMFWYRQDPGLGLRLIYFSYDVKMKEKGDIPEGYSVSREKKERFSLILESASTNQTSMYLCASSGPGLAGRGTQYFGPGTRLLVL.

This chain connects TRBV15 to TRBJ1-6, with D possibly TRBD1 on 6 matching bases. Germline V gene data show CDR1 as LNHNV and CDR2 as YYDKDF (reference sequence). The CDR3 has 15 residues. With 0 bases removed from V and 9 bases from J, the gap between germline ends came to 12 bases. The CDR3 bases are TGTGCCACCAGCAGAGATCGTGGGGGCGGTTCACCCCTCCACTTT. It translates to CATSRDRGGGSPLHF.

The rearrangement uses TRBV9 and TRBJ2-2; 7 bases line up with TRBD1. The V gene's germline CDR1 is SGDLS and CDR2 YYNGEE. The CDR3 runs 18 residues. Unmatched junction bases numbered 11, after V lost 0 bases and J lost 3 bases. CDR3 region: CASSVGAGGVKDTGELFF. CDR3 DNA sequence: TGTGCCAGCAGCGTAGGGGCAGGGGGAGTTAAGGACACCGGGGAGCTGTTTTTT.